Listed here is a single T cell receptor beta chain. Every donor was a healthy Caucasian. This sample stems from a study of identical twins. This CDR3 is built from 13 residues. Germline-derived CDR1 and CDR2 are DFQATT and SNEGSKA (reference sequence). The ends were cut back, 4 bases at V and 1 base at J, with 7 bases in the middle. TCRdb analysed the 5' RACE reads with MiXCR anew, one entry per CDR3 protein. Among more than 1.5 million distinct CDR3 sequences listed, 25% to 35% were seen once. The sample was cord blood. This TCR came from a newborn girl in good health. The chain is built from TRBV20-1 and TRBJ2-2; no reliable D call. This chain's CDR3 is CSANKLNTGELFF. The CDR3 DNA reads TGCAGTGCTAACAAGTTGAACACCGGGGAGCTGTTTTTT.